This T cell receptor beta chain was found in a study of control samples from healthy donors and cancer patients (dated by TCRdb to 2020 to 2022). The receptor library was made with the immunoSEQ multiplex PCR assay. TCRdb took over this immuneACCESS table, retaining in-frame rearrangements with V and J assigned. Such tables are incomplete; in checked studies, under half of the missing clones stem from an unresolved V gene, and the remainder is unexplained. The sample yields roughly 180,000 clones; 94% were counted once. The ten most abundant clones make up around 1.3% of the sample. Regarding this clone: Which antigen it targets is not known. Within one base of it there is no much larger clone, and no base qualities were kept. At the DNA level, this CDR3 is encoded by other sequences in the same sample as well.

The trim is 9 bases for V and 5 bases for J, with a gap of 15 bases between the germline ends. CDR1 and CDR2 are drawn from the germline V gene: KGHDR, SFDVKD. The CDR3 runs 13 amino acids, cysteine and phenylalanine included. Only CDR3 DNA is held: 39 bases, read in frame from base 1. The chain was built from TRBV24-1 and TRBJ1-2, and perhaps TRBD1 as D gene, on 5 matching bases. The sequenced sample consisted of blood. This clonotype originated in a woman under 30 in good health. In nucleotides, the sequence is TGTGCCACCCTGGGGCCTCCTGATTATGGCTACACCTTC. Its translation reads: CATLGPPDYGYTF.